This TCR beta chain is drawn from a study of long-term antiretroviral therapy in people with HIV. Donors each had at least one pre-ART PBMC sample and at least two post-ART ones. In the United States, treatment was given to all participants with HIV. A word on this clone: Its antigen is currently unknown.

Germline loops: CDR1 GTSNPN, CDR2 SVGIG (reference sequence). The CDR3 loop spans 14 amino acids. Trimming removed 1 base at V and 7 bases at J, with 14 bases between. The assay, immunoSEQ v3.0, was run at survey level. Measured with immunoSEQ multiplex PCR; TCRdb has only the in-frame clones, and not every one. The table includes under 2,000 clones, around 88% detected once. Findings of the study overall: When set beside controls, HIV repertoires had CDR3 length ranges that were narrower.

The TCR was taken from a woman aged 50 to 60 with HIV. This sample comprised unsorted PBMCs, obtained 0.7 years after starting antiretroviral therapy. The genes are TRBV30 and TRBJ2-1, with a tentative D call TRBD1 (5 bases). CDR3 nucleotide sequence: TGTGCCTGGAGTGGGACGCGTTCAGGGAATGAGCAGTTCTTC. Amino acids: CAWSGTRSGNEQFF.